These 22 T cell receptor beta chains came from one sample sequenced in a study of T cell responses to AZD1222 COVID-19 vaccine. The data were produced by immunoSEQ multiplex PCR, yet TCRdb's version contains in-frame clones alone and is incomplete. Of some 140,000 clones in the sample, roughly 90% were seen once. Source: peripheral blood, taken on day 0 of AZD1222 vaccination. Receptors were obtained from an adult in good health.

The CDR3 is CASSLGTGDYGYTF. The CDR3 region has the DNA TGTGCCAGCAGCTTAGGGACAGGGGACTATGGCTACACCTTC. The chain combines TRBV7-6 with TRBJ1-2; the match to TRBD1 covers 9 bases. After removal of 1 base from V and 3 bases from J, the junction contained 0 bases not matched to a gene. This CDR3 has 14 amino acids. The germline CDR1 and CDR2 sequences are SGHVS and FNYEAQ.

In its sample, this clone was seen a few times. The chain carries TRBV18 and TRBJ1-1; D unresolved. This CDR3 is built from 15 residues. Looked up from germline, CDR1 is KGHSH and CDR2 is LQKENI. The V and J ends lost 2 bases and 5 bases respectively, with 15 bases between them. The CDR3 protein is CASSPGGREWTEAFF. CDR3 sequence (DNA): TGTGCCAGCTCACCAGGTGGGAGGGAATGGACTGAAGCTTTCTTT.

The chain is built from TRBV3-1 (or the pseudogene TRBV3-2) and TRBJ1-2, with TRBD1 as a possible D gene (6 bases). Germline loops: CDR1 LGHDT, CDR2 YNNKEL (reference sequence). V dropped 1 base and J dropped 4 bases, with 13 bases sitting between them. This CDR3 is 15 amino acids long. The CDR3: CASSQGSTGPYGYTF. The CDR3, as DNA: TGTGCCAGCAGCCAAGGTTCAACAGGGCCCTATGGCTACACCTTC.

The V gene is TRBV28, the J gene TRBJ1-2, with 9 bases aligning to TRBD1. The length of the CDR3 is 16 residues. Germline CDR1 reads MDHEN; CDR2 reads SYDVKM. The J segment lost 0 bases and the V segment lost 4 bases, leaving 6 bases of the junction unmatched. CDR3 in amino acids: CASSSAGQGANYGYTF. In DNA form, the CDR3 reads TGTGCCAGCAGTTCAGCGGGACAGGGAGCTAACTATGGCTACACCTTC.

The V and J genes are TRBV6-5 and TRBJ2-7, with D unresolved. Germline CDR1 reads MNHEY; CDR2 reads SVGAGI. Trimming stripped 0 bases from V and 2 bases from J, with 14 bases between. The CDR3 covers 16 residues. CDR3 loop: CASSYSRTIRTYEQYF. Written as DNA, the CDR3 is TGTGCCAGCAGTTACTCGAGGACCATTCGAACCTACGAGCAGTACTTC.

This chain joins TRBV28 and TRBJ2-2; 11 bases are shared with TRBD2. With V trimmed by 4 bases and J by 5 bases, 0 bases remained unmatched. The germline V gene encodes CDR1 MDHEN and CDR2 SYDVKM. The CDR3 spans 14 residues. CDR3 in DNA: TGTGCCAGCAGTTCTAGCGGGGGGACCGGGGAGCTGTTTTTT. Amino acids: CASSSSGGTGELFF.

This clone was seen a few times. The chain uses TRBV7-2 and TRBJ2-7; D gene uncertain. Germline V gene sequence: CDR1 SGHTA, CDR2 FQGNSA. The V gene lost 5 bases and the J gene lost 4 bases, with 12 bases spanning the gap. This CDR3 has 13 residues. This chain's CDR3 is CASSRNYGYEQYF. The CDR3 DNA follows: TGTGCCAGCAGCCGCAATTATGGGTACGAGCAGTACTTC.

V usage is TRBV7-9 and J usage is TRBJ1-2; D is possibly TRBD1 (6 bases). CDR3 length: 16 amino acids. V gave up 1 base and J gave up 2 bases, with 14 bases separating them. Germline values: CDR1 SEHNR, CDR2 FQNEAQ (reference sequence). The DNA of the CDR3 is TGTGCCAGCAGCTTAGTAGAGGGGGGTGAAAACTATGGCTACACCTTC. Its translation: CASSLVEGGENYGYTF.

The genes are TRBV7-3 and TRBJ2-3; a weak D match, TRBD2 (6 bases). This CDR3 comprises 13 residues. The germline V gene has CDR1 SGHTA and CDR2 FQGTGA. Deletions cut 5 bases from V and 5 bases from J, with 11 bases between. CDR3 protein: CASSGTGGDTQYF. The CDR3 coding sequence is TGTGCCAGCAGCGGGACTGGGGGAGATACGCAGTATTTT.

The chain joins TRBV4-3 to TRBJ1-2, with 9 bases identical to TRBD1. With V trimmed by 0 bases and J by 8 bases, 10 bases remained unmatched. The CDR3 runs 16 residues. Germline lookup yields CDR1 LGHNA and CDR2 YSLEER. The DNA for the CDR3 is TGCGCCAGCAGCCAAGATCTTCAACAGGGGGCAGGAGGCTACACCTTC. This gives the protein CASSQDLQQGAGGYTF.

This clone came up a few times. The chain recombines TRBV27 with TRBJ2-2; no firm D call. Trimming pared 3 bases from V and 4 bases from J, leaving 9 bases between. Looked up from germline, CDR1 is MNHEY and CDR2 is SMNVEV (reference sequence). CDR3 length equals 14 residues. CDR3 region: CASSFGWATGELFF. Written as DNA, the CDR3 is TGTGCCAGCAGTTTCGGGTGGGCCACCGGGGAGCTGTTTTTT.

The rearrangement uses TRBV7-2 and TRBJ1-6; unclear D gene. V was pared by 6 bases and J by 9 bases, with 18 bases between. CDR1 and CDR2 (germline): SGHTA, FQGNSA. This CDR3 region has 15 residues. The CDR3 spells CASSLVGGSGSPLHF. The CDR3 nucleotides read TGTGCCAGCAGTCTCGTCGGAGGATCGGGTTCACCCCTCCACTTT.

V and J are TRBV6-5 and TRBJ1-1; D is uncertain. This CDR3 is built from 14 residues. V lost 7 bases to trimming and J lost 3 bases, with 15 bases between them. Germline V gene sequence: CDR1 MNHEY, CDR2 SVGAGI. CDR3 protein: CASTLSARYTEAFF. CDR3 DNA: TGTGCCAGCACCCTTTCTGCCAGGTACACTGAAGCTTTCTTT.

This clone was counted a single time. The V call is TRBV6-2 or TRBV6-3, the J call TRBJ2-3, with 7 bases matching TRBD2. Germline V gene lookup returns CDR1 MNHEY and CDR2 SVGEGT. V was clipped by 4 bases and J by 3 bases; unmatched bases: 7. The length of the CDR3 is 15 residues. CDR3 sequence (DNA): TGTGCCAGCAGTTTATCGACTAGCAGGACAGATACGCAGTATTTT. Translating it yields CASSLSTSRTDTQYF.

V is TRBV28 and J is TRBJ1-6; tentatively, D is TRBD1 (6 bases). V lost 5 bases and J lost 13, with 21 bases in between. The CDR3 loop spans 15 amino acids. Germline CDR1 reads MDHEN; CDR2 reads SYDVKM. CDR3 residues: CASSTPGAQFPPLHF. The CDR3 nucleotides read TGTGCCAGCAGTACTCCAGGGGCCCAATTCCCCCCCCTCCACTTT. Based on the CDR3 plus reference TRBV28 and TRBJ1-6, the full variable domain is DVKVTQSSRYLVKRTGEKVFLECVQDMDHENMFWYRQDPGLGLRLIYFSYDVKMKEKGDIPEGYSVSREKKERFSLILESASTNQTSMYLCASSTPGAQFPPLHFGNGTRLTVT.

J is TRBJ2-3 and V is TRBV5-5, with TRBD1 identical over 8 bases. Trimming removed 4 bases from V and 6 bases from J; junction bases left unmatched: 7. The CDR3 is made up of 14 amino acids. Per the germline V gene, CDR1 is SGHKS and CDR2 is YYEKEE (reference sequence). CDR3 sequence (DNA): TGTGCCAGCAGCGGTTTGGGGGACAGGGATACGCAGTATTTT. Its translation: CASSGLGDRDTQYF.

The chain employs TRBV7-2 and TRBJ2-2; D is undetermined. The CDR3 has 12 amino acids. CDR1 SGHTA and CDR2 FQGNSA come from the germline V gene. Between the trimmed V and J ends, which lost 5 bases and 3 bases, there was a span of 4 bases. The DNA of the CDR3 is TGTGCCAGCAGCCGTTACACCGGGGAGCTGTTTTTT. Encoded protein: CASSRYTGELFF.

V usage is TRBV3-1 (or the pseudogene TRBV3-2) and J usage is TRBJ1-1; TRBD1 is a possible D gene (5 bases). Germline loops: CDR1 LGHDT, CDR2 YNNKEL (reference sequence). The CDR3 runs 11 residues. With 5 bases removed from V and 7 bases from J, the gap between germline ends came to 8 bases. The CDR3 DNA sequence: TGTGCCAGCAGCGCAGACAGTGAAGCTTTCTTT. Residues: CASSADSEAFF.

The chain combines TRBV5-8 with TRBJ1-2, with 9 bases that match TRBD1. CDR1 and CDR2 (germline): SGHTS, YDEGEE. Losses at the gene ends were 4 bases for V and 4 bases for J; bases not matched to a gene: 5. The CDR3 is 14 amino acids. CDR3 nucleotide sequence: TGTGCCAGCAGCCTGACAGGGGGGCTCTATGGCTACACCTTC. Residues: CASSLTGGLYGYTF.

This clone was counted a single time. This chain links TRBV6-1 with TRBJ1-5; TRBD1 matches 10 bases. The CDR3 sequence is 14 residues long. CDR1 and CDR2 (germline): MNHNS, SASEGT. V was pared by 3 bases and J by 7 bases, with 3 bases of the junction left unmatched. CDR3 sequence reads: CASSELGQGQPQHF. DNA for the CDR3: TGTGCCAGCAGTGAGTTGGGACAGGGGCAGCCCCAGCATTTT.

This chain joins TRBV6-5 and TRBJ2-7, with 12 bases fitting TRBD1. The J segment lost 3 bases and the V segment lost 5 bases, leaving 5 bases of the junction unmatched. The CDR3 consists of 15 residues. Germline CDR1 MNHEY, CDR2 SVGAGI. The CDR3 loop reads CASSRDRGPFYEQYF. CDR3 in DNA: TGTGCCAGCAGTCGGGACAGGGGGCCCTTCTACGAGCAGTACTTC.

For the CDR3, the DNA is TGTGCCAGCTCACCACCCATGGGCTCTGGAAACACCATATATTTT. As protein: CASSPPMGSGNTIYF. The V and J genes are TRBV18 and TRBJ1-3; no clear D gene. CDR3 size: 15 residues. Germline V gene data show CDR1 as KGHSH and CDR2 as LQKENI. The V end was cut by 0 bases, the J end by 0 bases, with 6 bases between.